This T cell receptor beta chain is drawn from a study of OX40 agonist ivuxolimab in advanced cancers. Produced via immunoSEQ multiplex PCR; TCRdb's table is partial and in-frame only. The data contain approximately 90,000 clones, roughly 90% of them seen just once; the ten biggest clones take up 0.79%. V was clipped by 5 bases and J by 0 bases, with 15 bases between them. Germline CDR1 SGHTA, CDR2 FQGNSA. There are 16 residues in the CDR3. Sequenced material: CD4+ or CD8+ T cells sorted from blood, taken in a trial of the OX40 agonist ivuxolimab. The receptor was derived from an adult with an advanced solid tumor such as melanoma, head and neck, liver or kidney cancer. The chain uses TRBV7-2 and TRBJ2-3; D is ambiguous. The CDR3 region is CASSNFLFGSTDTQYF. CDR3 sequence (DNA): TGTGCCAGCAGCAATTTCCTGTTCGGTAGCACAGATACGCAGTATTTT.